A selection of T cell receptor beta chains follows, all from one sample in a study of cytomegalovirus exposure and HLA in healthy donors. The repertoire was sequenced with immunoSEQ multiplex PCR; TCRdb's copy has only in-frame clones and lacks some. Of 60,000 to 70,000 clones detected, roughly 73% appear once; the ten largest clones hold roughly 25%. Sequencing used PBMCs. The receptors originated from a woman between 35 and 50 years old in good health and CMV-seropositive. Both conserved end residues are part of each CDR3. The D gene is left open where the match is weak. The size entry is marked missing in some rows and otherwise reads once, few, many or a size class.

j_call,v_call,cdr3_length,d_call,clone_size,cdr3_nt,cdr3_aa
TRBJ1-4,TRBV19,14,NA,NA,TGTGCCAGTAGTATCAGAGGGGGTTCTGAAAAACTGTTTTTT,CASSIRGGSEKLFF
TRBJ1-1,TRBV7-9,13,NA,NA,TGTGCCAGCAGGCAGGGAGGGGCCGCTGAAGCTTTCTTT,CASRQGGAAEAFF
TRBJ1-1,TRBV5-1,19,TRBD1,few,TGCGCCAGCAGCCGAAGGCCCGGGACAGACAACATAAAGAACACTGAAGCTTTCTTT,CASSRRPGTDNIKNTEAFF
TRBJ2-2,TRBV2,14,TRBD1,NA,TGTGCCAGCAGGGGACAGGTTGGAGCCGGGGAGCTGTTTTTT,CASRGQVGAGELFF
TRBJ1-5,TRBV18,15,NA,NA,TGTGCCAGCTCACCAAGCGGGGGAAACGTTCAGCCCCAGCATTTT,CASSPSGGNVQPQHF
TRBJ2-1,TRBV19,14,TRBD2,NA,TGTGCCAGTAGGGCTAGCGGGGGAAGTCGGGAGCAGTTCTTC,CASRASGGSREQFF
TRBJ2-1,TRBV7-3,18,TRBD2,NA,TGTGCCAGCAGCTTAATCCCTAGCGGGGCCGGTATCGACAATGAGCAGTTCTTC,CASSLIPSGAGIDNEQFF
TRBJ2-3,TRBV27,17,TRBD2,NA,TGTGCCAGCCAAGGAGCGGGGGTGATCTCTAGCACAGATACGCAGTATTTT,CASQGAGVISSTDTQYF
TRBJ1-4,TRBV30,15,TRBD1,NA,TGTGCCTGGAGTGTCCTCGGGACAGGGCCAAGAAAACTGTTTTTT,CAWSVLGTGPRKLFF
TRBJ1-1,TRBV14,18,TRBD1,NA,TGTGCCAGCAGCCAAGAAAAACAGGGGGCTCTTTTTGGCACTGAAGCTTTCTTT,CASSQEKQGALFGTEAFF
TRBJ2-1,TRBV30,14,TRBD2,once,TGTGCCTGGAATCTAGCGGGGACCTACAATGAGCAGTTCTTC,CAWNLAGTYNEQFF
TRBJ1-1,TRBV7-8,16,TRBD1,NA,TGTGCCAGCAGCCGAGACAGGGGGCGTATGAACACTGAAGCTTTCTTT,CASSRDRGRMNTEAFF
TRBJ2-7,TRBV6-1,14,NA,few,TGTGCCAGCAGTCGGCAGGGGGGCCCCTACGAGCAGTACTTC,CASSRQGGPYEQYF
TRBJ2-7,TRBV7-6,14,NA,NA,TGTGCCAGCAGCCTTGGGGGCAGCGCATACGAGCAGTACTTC,CASSLGGSAYEQYF
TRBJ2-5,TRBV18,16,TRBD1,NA,TGTGCCAGCTCACCAACGGGAACAGGGGGCCGGGAGACCCAGTACTTC,CASSPTGTGGRETQYF
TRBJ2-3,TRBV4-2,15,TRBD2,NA,TGTGCCAGCAGCCAAGAGCGGGGGGGCCCAGATACGCAGTATTTT,CASSQERGGPDTQYF
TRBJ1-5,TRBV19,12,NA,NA,TGTGCCAGTAGTCAGGGGAATCAGCCCCAGCATTTT,CASSQGNQPQHF
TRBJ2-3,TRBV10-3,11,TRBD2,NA,TGTGCCACGGGGGAGGGGGATACGCAGTATTTT,CATGEGDTQYF
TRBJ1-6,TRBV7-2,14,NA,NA,TGTGCCAGCAGCTTAAGCTATCGGGAATCACCCCTCCACTTT,CASSLSYRESPLHF
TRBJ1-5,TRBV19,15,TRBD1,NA,TGTGCCAGTAGAAAACAGGGGGATGACAATCAGCCCCAGCATTTT,CASRKQGDDNQPQHF